This TCR beta chain was found in a study of T cells in Graves' hyperthyroidism and ophthalmopathy. Study-level points and caveats: It was a median 6.5 months before onset that the model predicted ophthalmopathy.

This clonotype was observed a handful of times. Its antigen remains unknown. Each diagnosis was grounded in clinical symptoms, serum thyroxine and TRAb, thyroid ultrasound, and orbital computed tomography. The V gene lost 4 bases and the J gene lost 7 bases, with 18 bases spanning the gap. Per the germline V gene, CDR1 is SGHRS and CDR2 is YFSETQ. The CDR3 runs to 16 residues. Using RNA transcripts as the source, TCR beta CDR3 regions were amplified. The TCR CDR3 was amplified in a first-round RT-PCR using the HTBI primer set. MiXCR, run by TCRdb on the multiplex PCR reads, gives a single entry per CDR3 protein. This table has hundreds of thousands of distinct CDR3 sequences, over 40% appearing once.

The chain employs TRBV5-1 and TRBJ1-6; tentative D call: TRBD1 (6 bases). The sample was peripheral blood or thyroid tissue (not recorded which). The receptor was derived from an adult man with Graves' disease, either hyperthyroidism or ophthalmopathy (not recorded which). CDR3: CASSRSPDSLNSPLHF. DNA of the CDR3: TGCGCCAGCAGCCGCTCCCCGGACAGTCTGAATTCACCCCTCCACTTT.